This T cell receptor (beta chain) comes out of a study of blood T cell repertoires in COVID-19. With 3 bases removed from V and 2 bases from J, the gap between germline ends came to 7 bases. CDR3 size: 13 residues. TCRdb's copy holds only in-frame clones and misses some; the assay was immunoSEQ multiplex PCR. The data show tens of thousands of clones, approximately 83% seen once. This clone was seen once. The TCR sequence derives from a young man with COVID-19, enrolled during active disease. Sequenced: peripheral blood. The chain employs TRBV12-3 or TRBV12-4 and TRBJ1-2; D is ambiguous. The CDR3 here is CASSLLANYGYTF. For the CDR3, the DNA is TGTGCCAGCAGTTTGTTGGCCAACTATGGCTACACCTTC.